Listed here are 11 T cell receptor beta chains from one sample, sequenced in a study of cytomegalovirus exposure and HLA in healthy donors. The study ran its PCR with 60 Vbeta and 13 Jbeta primers. Assay: immunoSEQ multiplex PCR; the TCRdb copy retains only in-frame clones and omits some. The profile covers around 160,000 clones, with approximately 85% appearing a single time and 7.5% to 10% taken by the ten largest. Source material: PBMCs. These receptors were collected from a young man in good health and CMV-seropositive.

The chain employs TRBV7-9 and TRBJ2-5; maybe TRBD1 (5 bases). Germline V gene lookup returns CDR1 SEHNR and CDR2 FQNEAQ (reference sequence). V was clipped by 2 bases and J by 4 bases, with 11 bases between them. CDR3 length: 14 amino acids. The CDR3 loop is CASSLSSQGETQYF. The CDR3 coding sequence is TGTGCCAGCAGCTTAAGTTCCCAGGGAGAGACCCAGTACTTC.

The chain couples TRBV10-3 to TRBJ2-5; 9 nucleotides agree with TRBD1. The end of the DNA aligns better with TRBJ2-7, so the J call may be wrong. This CDR3 contains 12 residues. Germline V lookup: CDR1 ENHRY, CDR2 SYGVKD. This CDR3 is CAILGQGYEQYF. In nucleotides, the CDR3 is TGTGCCATCCTGGGACAGGGCTACGAGCAGTACTTC.

V and J are TRBV7-6 and TRBJ2-2; a possible D gene is TRBD2 (5 bases). Germline values: CDR1 SGHVS, CDR2 FNYEAQ. The CDR3 runs 12 residues. The CDR3 region has the DNA TGTGGGCTGGAAGCGGACACCGGGGAGCTGTTTTTT. This gives the protein CGLEADTGELFF.

The chain combines TRBV5-4 with TRBJ1-1; maybe TRBD1 (5 bases). Germline lookup yields CDR1 SGHNT and CDR2 YYREEE (reference sequence). The V and J ends lost 2 bases and 5 bases respectively, with 13 bases between them. This CDR3 contains 14 residues. The CDR3 coding sequence is TGTGCCAGCAGCTTTCCCGGGGGTGGTACTGAAGCTTTCTTT. It encodes CASSFPGGGTEAFF.

V and J are TRBV7-9 and TRBJ2-7, with 7 bases lining up with TRBD1. The CDR3 runs 13 residues. Germline V lookup: CDR1 SEHNR, CDR2 FQNEAQ (reference sequence). The J segment lost 3 bases and the V segment lost 7 bases, leaving 6 bases of the junction unmatched. The CDR3 loop is CASTLGTVYEQYF. In DNA, the CDR3 is TGTGCCAGCACCTTGGGGACAGTCTACGAGCAGTACTTC.

This clone was found a few times. The genes are TRBV5-8 and TRBJ2-7, with D possibly being TRBD1 (6 bases). The CDR3 loop spans 11 amino acids. Per germline, CDR1 SGHTS and CDR2 YDEGEE. V lost 5 bases to trimming and J lost 6 bases, with 9 bases between them. The CDR3 here is CASRQGTEQYF. For the CDR3, the DNA is TGTGCCAGCAGACAGGGCACCGAGCAGTACTTC.

V gene TRBV15 combines with J gene TRBJ1-4; D remains ambiguous. CDR1 and CDR2 from the germline V gene are LNHNV and YYDKDF (reference sequence). V lost 2 bases and J lost 0, with 16 bases in between. This CDR3 comprises 18 residues. CDR3 bases: TGTGCCACCAGCAGATCATTCTCCAAAAGCTCAACTAATGAAAAACTGTTTTTT. Protein sequence: CATSRSFSKSSTNEKLFF.

The chain uses TRBV6-5 and TRBJ2-5; possibly TRBD2 for D (6 bases). This CDR3 is 14 amino acids long. The V and J ends lost 5 bases and 4 bases respectively, with 14 bases between them. The germline V gene has CDR1 MNHEY and CDR2 SVGAGI. CDR3 loop: CASSLLATGETQYF. The CDR3 coding sequence is TGTGCCAGCAGTCTACTAGCTACAGGAGAGACCCAGTACTTC.

The chain links TRBV2 to TRBJ2-3, with 13 nucleotides matching TRBD2. CDR1 and CDR2 (germline): SNHLY, FYNNEI. The CDR3 covers 14 residues. Trimming removed 9 bases from V and 2 bases from J; junction bases left unmatched: 2. CDR3 nucleotides: TGTGCCAGAACTAGCGGGGGGGCCACAGATACGCAGTATTTT. It codes for CARTSGGATDTQYF. Looking up the rest from reference TRBV2 and TRBJ2-3 gives the full variable domain: EPEVTQTPSHQVTQMGQEVILRCVPISNHLYFYWYRQILGQKVEFLVSFYNNEISEKSEIFDDQFSVERPDGSNFTLKIRSTKLEDSAMYFCARTSGGATDTQYFGPGTRLTVL.

This clone has only one observation. This CDR3 is also generated by other DNA sequences in the sample. V usage is TRBV2 and J usage is TRBJ2-2, with TRBD1 identical over 7 bases. V dropped 5 bases and J dropped 6; count of bases not matched to a gene: 12. CDR1 SNHLY and CDR2 FYNNEI come from the germline V gene. The CDR3 sequence is 16 residues long. The CDR3 here is CASSKNRQGLSGELFF. The CDR3 bases are TGTGCCAGCAGTAAAAATCGACAGGGATTATCCGGGGAGCTGTTTTTT.

V gene TRBV11-3 combines with J gene TRBJ2-2, with TRBD2 matching 8 bases. V shed 3 bases, J shed 1 base, and the junction held 1 base outside the gene matches. CDR1 is SGHNT, CDR2 YENEEA, per germline. CDR3 length equals 15 residues. As DNA, the CDR3 is TGTGCCAGCAGCTTCGGGAGGGGGAACACCGGGGAGCTGTTTTTT. It is translated as CASSFGRGNTGELFF. The variable domain in full, with the rest retrieved from reference TRBV11-3 and TRBJ2-2, is EAGVVQSPRYKIIEKKQPVAFWCNPISGHNTLYWYLQNLGQGPELLIRYENEEAVDDSQLPKDRFSAERLKGVDSTLKIQPAELGDSAVYLCASSFGRGNTGELFFGEGSRLTVL.